This T cell receptor (beta chain) was found in a study of identical twins. Trimming cost V 4 bases and J 4 bases, with 16 bases left between them. Germline CDR1 SGHDN, CDR2 FVKESK. The CDR3 consists of 15 residues. TCRdb re-called the 5' RACE reads through MiXCR, storing one row per CDR3 protein. The sample records around 1.7 million distinct CDR3 sequences, roughly 35% being singletons. There are a few counts of this clonotype. The material sequenced was cord blood. This TCR came from a newborn girl in good health. The genes are TRBV14 and TRBJ1-2; D may be TRBD1 (5 bases). The CDR3 protein is CASSPNRRLGYGYTF. For the CDR3, the DNA is TGTGCCAGCAGCCCCAACAGGAGGTTGGGCTATGGCTACACCTTC.